This T cell receptor beta chain comes out of a study of shared clonotypes between healthy human individuals (dated by TCRdb to the early 2020s). For context, the study as a whole: Three men and a couple of women, aged 18 to 49 years, made up the cohort. For each donor, three plates each were used for CD4 naive and CD4 memory, two plates were used for CD8 naive, and one plate was used for CD8 memory. To estimate repertoire size and how much clonotypes are shared between individuals, the study performed deep sequencing of blood TCR repertoires from a few healthy adults. To increase sequencing depth and limit assay-specific biases, different laboratories used diverse techniques to prepare libraries and sequence TCR repertoires. Each donor's leukapheresis produced roughly between roughly 0.94 and 9.5 billion PBMCs. Points the paper makes about the study in general: The genetic and exposure-history diversity represented was limited by the small number of donors. Pairwise subsampling led to the expectation that sequencing depth would affect the degree of clonotype sharing among donors. Estimated clonotype richness was generally larger for naive than for memory subsets. Only blood was sampled, and tissue TCR repertoires likely differ from those in blood. Higher generation probabilities were observed for clonotypes shared by all four sorted-subset donors than for non-shared clonotypes. Even with the large sequencing depth, rarefaction of the sorted-subset datasets indicated that sequencing was incomplete. Sharing across several donors was observed for about 5% of naive CD4, under 4% of naive CD8, roughly 2.3% of memory CD4, and around 0.44% of memory CD8 clonotypes.

For the CD8 naive samples, CD45RO-negative cells were positively selected for CCR7, yielding a CD45RA+CCR7+ population from which TemRA cells were excluded. The donors were healthy, HIV-negative adults with no recently reported acute infections or vaccinations. Only Caucasian adults living in Nashville, Tennessee, USA were represented among the donors. Blood was collected by leukapheresis, and PBMCs were isolated by Ficoll-Histopaque density gradient centrifugation and then cryopreserved in liquid nitrogen vapor phase. Purity and quantity of every magnetically sorted T cell population were checked by analytical flow cytometry. Each sorted fraction had its genomic DNA isolated and then quantified by UV absorbance on a Nanodrop 2000c. For this clone: The target of this receptor is not known. No much larger clone is present one base from it, and per-base qualities are unavailable.

Using the deep immunoSEQ assay, TCR CDR3 regions were amplified from genomic DNA by multiplex PCR. For each cell subset, the extracted genomic DNA was distributed evenly across all wells of several immunoSEQ 96-well plates, and each plate served as one replicate. For sorted subsets, each replicate PCR was loaded with 200 ng genomic DNA, equivalent to roughly 30,000 T cell genomes. Purified libraries were quantified with a Qubit 3.0 fluorometer, sized on a Bioanalyzer 2100, and re-quantified with the KAPA Library Quantification kit. Each immunoSEQ 96-well plate was sequenced on its own single-read 150-cycle Illumina NextSeq 550 flow cell. The published analysis was carried out like this. Because only junctional sequences without quality scores were contained in the immunoSEQ output, filtering matching that applied to full-length reads could not be performed. To assign V/J genes and CDR3, sequences were annotated against IMGT germline references using PyIR, a Python wrapper for IgBLAST v1.9. Reads with weak V/J assignments (E-value above 1e-6), missing CDR3, stop codons, out-of-frame junctions, or ambiguous translated residues were removed. V3J clonotypes were defined by identical inferred V gene, J gene, and CDR3 amino acid sequence. The percentage overlap between two repertoires was calculated by dividing the number of shared unique clonotypes by the size of the smaller repertoire. Repertoire richness was assessed with RTK rarefaction, the Chao1 estimator, and Recon v2.1 estimates of unobserved clonotypes. OLGA was used to compute generation probabilities for all TCRbeta clonotypes that the gDNA method yielded from a few donors. TCRdb provides this immuneACCESS table in a form limited to in-frame rearrangements. Some clones are lacking; in checked studies, under half of them reflect an unresolved V gene, and why the rest are absent is not known. V, J and clone size derive from that table, while D and trimming were established from the DNA sequence. Present in this sample are approximately 2,000,000 clones, roughly 95% of which were seen just once. The top ten clonotypes cover more than 1.5% of the sample.

CDR1 and CDR2 are drawn from the germline V gene (reference sequence): SEHNR, FQNEAQ. At the junction V is shortened by 5 bases and J by 3 bases, with 10 bases in between. The CDR3 holds 14 amino acids from the cysteine to the phenylalanine. Kept here is only the CDR3 DNA, which spans 42 bases and is read in frame from base 1. The sample taken for sequencing was naive CD8+ T cells from PBMCs. Read against the paper, the sample's cell subset or site label means: CD45RA+CCR7+. The receptor chain draws on TRBV7-9 and TRBJ2-2; the D gene is unclear. This clonotype was obtained from a young man in good health. Some clones in this sample may be carry-over from other donors' samples. CDR3 reads: CASSLDGHTGELFF. At the DNA level, the sequence is TGTGCCAGCAGCCTGGACGGGCACACCGGGGAGCTGTTTTTT.